The 15 T cell receptor beta chains presented below share a single source sample, sequenced in a study of blood T cell repertoires in COVID-19. Sequencing used immunoSEQ multiplex PCR; TCRdb keeps in-frame clones, though not all of them. The sample consists of about 270,000 clones, 80% to 90% of them appearing once. Input material: peripheral blood. The receptors come from a woman between 70 and 85 years old with acute or convalescent COVID-19.

The rearrangement joins TRBV6-5 to TRBJ1-1; 7 nucleotides match TRBD1. CDR3 length equals 14 residues. CDR1 is MNHEY, CDR2 SVGAGI, per germline. V shed 7 bases and J 2 bases; nucleotides not matched to a gene: 7. In DNA form, the CDR3 reads TGTGCCAGCACCCCAGGACAGGCTAACACTGAAGCTTTCTTT. It specifies CASTPGQANTEAFF.

This clone was detected only a few times. This chain joins TRBV30 and TRBJ1-3; D is undetermined. From germline, CDR1 is GTSNPN and CDR2 SVGIG (reference sequence). This CDR3 has 15 amino acids. Between the trimmed V and J ends, which lost 3 bases and 4 bases, there was a span of 16 bases. The CDR3 coding sequence is TGTGCCTGGAGCCTGGGAGGATCGGCAGGAAACACCATATATTTT. It codes for CAWSLGGSAGNTIYF.

The rearrangement uses TRBV7-9 and TRBJ1-5; 8 nucleotides match TRBD1. Germline lookup yields CDR1 SEHNR and CDR2 FQNEAQ (reference sequence). The CDR3 is made up of 15 amino acids. V was pared by 4 bases and J by 3 bases, with 5 bases of the junction left unmatched. The CDR3 here is CASSSQTGVNQPQHF. The CDR3 DNA follows: TGTGCCAGCAGCTCCCAGACAGGGGTCAATCAGCCCCAGCATTTT.

The chain employs TRBV19 and TRBJ2-1; D not resolved. CDR3 length equals 11 residues. V dropped 7 bases and J dropped 6 bases, with 7 bases sitting between them. Germline CDR1 is LNHDA and CDR2 is SQIVND (reference sequence). The CDR3 sequence is CASNYFNEQFF. Here the CDR3 DNA reads TGTGCCAGTAATTATTTCAATGAGCAGTTCTTC.

The chain couples TRBV12-3 or TRBV12-4 to TRBJ2-7; possibly TRBD1 for D (7 bases). The CDR3 extends over 13 amino acids. The V end lost 11 bases, the J end lost 4 bases, and 18 bases lay between the germline ends. The CDR3 here is CACKEGQTYEQYF. In DNA, the CDR3 is TGTGCCTGCAAGGAGGGACAGACGTACGAGCAGTACTTC.

J is TRBJ1-5 and V is TRBV10-2; no reliable D call. CDR1 is WSHSY, CDR2 SAAADI, per germline. V lost 5 bases to trimming and J lost 3 bases, with 11 bases between them. The CDR3 sequence is 14 residues long. The CDR3 region has the DNA TGCGCCAGCAGTCCTTTCCCCGTCAATCAGCCCCAGCATTTT. As protein: CASSPFPVNQPQHF.

The chain has TRBV5-8 and TRBJ2-1; 10 bases agree with TRBD1. The V segment lost 3 bases and the J segment 8 bases; nucleotides outside the gene matches: 8. The CDR3 spans 15 residues. Germline CDR1 and CDR2: SGHTS and YDEGEE. CDR3 residues: CASSWTGGLSDEQFF. CDR3 nucleotide sequence: TGTGCCAGCAGCTGGACAGGGGGTTTGTCCGATGAGCAGTTCTTC.

This chain joins TRBV5-1 and TRBJ1-1, with D possibly TRBD1 on 6 matching bases. V dropped 4 bases and J dropped 3 bases, with 10 bases sitting between them. Germline CDR1 is SGHRS and CDR2 is YFSETQ. This CDR3 has 13 amino acids. Here the CDR3 DNA reads TGCGCCAGCAGCCCCTCAGGGGACACTGAAGCTTTCTTT. Its protein product is CASSPSGDTEAFF.

The V gene is TRBV7-9, the J gene TRBJ1-2, with 7 positions matching TRBD1. The V segment lost 6 bases and the J segment 6 bases; nucleotides outside the gene matches: 13. Per the germline V gene, CDR1 is SEHNR and CDR2 is FQNEAQ (reference sequence). This CDR3 is 15 amino acids long. In DNA, the CDR3 is TGTGCCAGCAGTTCTCAGGGGGTAGGGGGACATGGCTACACCTTC. Protein: CASSSQGVGGHGYTF.

This clone was counted a single time. The CDR3, as DNA: TGTGCCAGCTCACCATTGTCCGGTGAAGCTTTCTTT. Amino acids: CASSPLSGEAFF. V usage is TRBV18 and J usage is TRBJ1-1, with unresolved D. This CDR3 has 12 amino acids. V was trimmed by 2 bases and J by 7 bases, leaving 8 bases between them. CDR1 and CDR2 (germline): KGHSH, LQKENI.

The chain has TRBV18 and TRBJ1-1; perhaps TRBD1 as D (6 bases). CDR3 length equals 15 residues. V shed 3 bases and J shed 0 bases, with 11 bases lying between them. Germline V gene sequence: CDR1 KGHSH, CDR2 LQKENI. In DNA form, the CDR3 reads TGTGCCAGCTCACCTCGACAGGCGATGAACACTGAAGCTTTCTTT. This codes for CASSPRQAMNTEAFF.

The rearrangement joins TRBV7-9 to TRBJ2-3, with TRBD2 matching 10 bases. Losses at the gene ends were 3 bases for V and 3 bases for J; bases not matched to a gene: 3. The germline CDR1 and CDR2 sequences are SEHNR and FQNEAQ (reference sequence). CDR3 length: 15 residues. CDR3 in DNA: TGTGCCAGCAGCTTCCTAGCGGGGGAAACAGATACGCAGTATTTT. Translation: CASSFLAGETDTQYF.

V and J are TRBV2 and TRBJ1-3; D unresolved. V dropped 2 bases and J dropped 7 bases, with 12 bases sitting between them. The germline V gene has CDR1 SNHLY and CDR2 FYNNEI. The CDR3 length is 14 residues. CDR3 region: CASSENTSGNTIYF. CDR3 DNA: TGTGCCAGCAGTGAAAACACTAGTGGGAACACCATATATTTT.

The chain uses TRBV6-6 and TRBJ1-3, with TRBD1 as a possible D gene (5 bases). This CDR3 has 22 residues. Trimming shortened V by 6 bases and J by 2 bases, and 35 bases separated the two germline ends. Looked up from germline, CDR1 is MNHNY and CDR2 is SVGAGI (reference sequence). The CDR3 spells CASSYTPPGGARLGEAGNTIYF. The CDR3 DNA follows: TGTGCCAGCAGCTATACCCCCCCCGGCGGGGCCCGATTAGGAGAAGCTGGAAACACCATATATTTT.

V is TRBV21-1 and J is TRBJ1-4; the D call of TRBD1 is as the table states it, not checked on the DNA. TRBV21-1 is tagged as a pseudogene. The CDR3 loop spans 20 amino acids. The DNA of the CDR3 is TGTGCCAGCAGCACCCAAAGTCGACAGGGAAGATCTGCAACTAATGAAAAACTGTTTTTT. This sequence encodes CASSTQSRQGRSATNEKLFF.